The 29 T cell receptor beta chains in this list originate from one sample, sequenced in a study of T-cell reconstitution after alpha-beta-depleted transplantation in children (dated by TCRdb to 2015 to 2016). The library was built by means of PCR. Sequencer: Illumina HiSeq 2500. TCR library preparation used molecular barcoding, with unique molecular identifiers applied to normalize quantification of the TCRbeta repertoire. Using fastp trimming at Q25 and MiXCR clonotype assembly, TCRdb reanalyzed the public sequencing data and kept in-frame beta chains. Rows matching on CDR3 protein sequence are summarized as one entry with the most common DNA and genes. Within this sample are about 400,000 distinct CDR3 sequences, with roughly 22% of them counted one time only. The ten largest clones represent 3.8% of the sample. The sequenced sample was PBMCs from the stem cell graft donor, obtained from the stem cell graft. The source of these receptors is a human donor who donated a stem cell graft to a child with acute myeloid leukemia.

This chain uses TRBV12-3 or TRBV12-4 with TRBJ2-5, with TRBD2 matching 9 bases. The length of the CDR3 is 15 residues. Unmatched junction bases numbered 6, after V lost 3 bases and J lost 4 bases. CDR3 nucleotide sequence: TGTGCCAGCAGTTTGCGGGAGGGCCTGGGAGAGACCCAGTACTTC. Translation: CASSLREGLGETQYF.

This clonotype was seen more than once but under ten times. The chain carries TRBV6-1 and TRBJ2-7; D is perhaps TRBD1 (6 bases). The CDR3 has 13 amino acids. The germline V gene encodes CDR1 MNHNS and CDR2 SASEGT. Trimming left V 6 bases short and J 5 bases short, with 14 bases between. CDR3 in DNA: TGTGCCAGCAGGGTGCAGGGGTCCCACGAGCAGTACTTC. This translates into CASRVQGSHEQYF.

This chain uses TRBV29-1 with TRBJ1-5; TRBD1 matches 7 bases. J gave up 2 bases and V 6 bases, and 4 bases lay outside the gene matches. Germline values: CDR1 SQVTM, CDR2 ANQGSEA. The CDR3 spans 13 residues. In nucleotides, the CDR3 is TGCAGCGTGGCCACAGGGGGCAATCAGCCCCAGCATTTT. This gives the protein CSVATGGNQPQHF.

This clonotype was counted a few times. V usage is TRBV5-5 and J usage is TRBJ2-5, with D perhaps matching TRBD2 (6 bases). Between the trimmed V and J ends, which lost 0 bases and 4 bases, there was a span of 13 bases. The CDR3 length is 15 residues. Per germline, CDR1 SGHKS and CDR2 YYEKEE (reference sequence). DNA of the CDR3: TGTGCCAGCAGCTTGGAGGGGACTGGATCAGAGACCCAGTACTTC. It codes for CASSLEGTGSETQYF. The full variable domain, completed using reference TRBV5-5 and TRBJ2-5, is DAGVTQSPTHLIKTRGQQVTLRCSPISGHKSVSWYQQVLGQGPQFIFQYYEKEERGRGNFPDRFSARQFPNYSSELNVNALLLGDSALYLCASSLEGTGSETQYFGPGTRLLVL.

Many counts were recorded for this clonotype. The chain couples TRBV29-1 to TRBJ2-7; 7 nucleotides line up with TRBD1. Germline V gene lookup returns CDR1 SQVTM and CDR2 ANQGSEA. CDR3 length: 11 amino acids. This chain's CDR3 is CTGTAFYEQYF. The DNA for the CDR3 is TGCACCGGGACAGCTTTCTACGAGCAGTACTTC.

This clonotype was seen more than once but under ten times. CDR3 coding DNA: TGTGCCAGCAGTTACCCGGGACAGGGCTCATTGGAGCAGTACTTC. It specifies CASSYPGQGSLEQYF. The V call is TRBV6-5, the J call TRBJ2-7; 9 bases fit TRBD1. The CDR3 totals 15 residues. Germline trimming cut 2 bases from V and 7 bases from J; bases unmatched to any gene: 9. CDR1 MNHEY and CDR2 SVGAGI come from the germline V gene.

The chain carries TRBV27 and TRBJ2-7, with 8 positions matching TRBD2. The J segment lost 5 bases and the V segment lost 8 bases, leaving 14 bases of the junction unmatched. Germline CDR1 is MNHEY and CDR2 is SMNVEV (reference sequence). CDR3 length: 15 residues. For the CDR3, the DNA is TGTGCCAGCTCCCCGGGGGGGGTTTCGGGCGACGAGCAGTACTTC. Its protein product is CASSPGGVSGDEQYF.

This clonotype was seen many times. The rearrangement links TRBV3-1 to TRBJ1-1; unclear D gene. Germline CDR1 reads LGHDT; CDR2 reads YNNKEL (reference sequence). This CDR3 has 12 residues. The V end was cut by 4 bases, the J end by 9 bases, with 12 bases between. Here the CDR3 reads CASSRPAQKAFF. CDR3 in DNA: TGTGCCAGCAGCCGACCTGCGCAGAAAGCTTTCTTT.

The rearrangement joins TRBV20-1 to TRBJ2-2; the match to TRBD1 covers 9 bases. Germline V CDR1 and CDR2: DFQATT, SNEGSKA (reference sequence). The CDR3 extends over 16 amino acids. The J segment lost 1 base and the V segment lost 6 bases, leaving 9 bases of the junction unmatched. CDR3 region: CSAKRPGQGNTGELFF. CDR3 in DNA: TGCAGTGCCAAACGCCCGGGACAGGGGAACACCGGGGAGCTGTTTTTT.

V is TRBV27 and J is TRBJ2-7, with TRBD2 matching over 7 bases. Germline trimming cut 4 bases from V and 6 bases from J; bases unmatched to any gene: 9. Per the germline V gene, CDR1 is MNHEY and CDR2 is SMNVEV (reference sequence). There are 14 residues in the CDR3. The CDR3 is CASSSLGGTGEQYF. DNA of the CDR3: TGTGCCAGCAGTTCGTTGGGAGGGACTGGCGAGCAGTACTTC.

This chain uses TRBV7-9 with TRBJ2-1; D not resolved. CDR1 and CDR2 (germline): SEHNR, FQNEAQ (reference sequence). This CDR3 spans 13 amino acids. Trimming took off 3 bases at V and 5 bases at J, with 8 bases between the two ends. Written as DNA, the CDR3 is TGTGCCAGCAGCTTTGACCCAAACAATGAGCAGTTCTTC. Residues: CASSFDPNNEQFF. The full variable domain, completed using reference TRBV7-9 and TRBJ2-1, is DTGVSQNPRHKITKRGQNVTFRCDPISEHNRLYWYRQTLGQGPEFLTYFQNEAQLEKSRLLSDRFSAERPKGSFSTLEIQRTEQGDSAMYLCASSFDPNNEQFFGPGTRLTVL.

This clonotype was counted many times. This chain uses TRBV24-1 with TRBJ1-2; D is unclear. Germline V gene sequence: CDR1 KGHDR, CDR2 SFDVKD. V lost 4 bases and J 8 bases, leaving 7 bases between the germline ends. CDR3 length: 11 residues. The CDR3 DNA reads TGTGCCACCAGTGACGCCAAAGGCTACACCTTC. Translating gives CATSDAKGYTF.

This clonotype was observed at least ten times. The J gene is TRBJ2-7, the V gene TRBV5-1; tentative D call: TRBD1 (6 bases). The germline CDR1 and CDR2 sequences are SGHRS and YFSETQ. The V and J ends lost 0 bases and 1 base respectively, with 8 bases between them. This CDR3 has 14 residues. The CDR3: CASSLGQESYEQYF. In DNA form, the CDR3 reads TGCGCCAGCAGCTTGGGACAGGAGTCCTACGAGCAGTACTTC.

This clonotype was recorded a few times. The chain employs TRBV5-1 and TRBJ2-1; D not certain. The CDR3 consists of 16 residues. Between the trimmed V and J ends, which lost 4 bases and 0 bases, there was a span of 14 bases. Germline V gives CDR1 SGHRS, CDR2 YFSETQ. The CDR3 DNA sequence: TGCGCCAGCAGCCCGGCGGTCCTGAGCTCCTACAATGAGCAGTTCTTC. Translated: CASSPAVLSSYNEQFF. The full variable domain, with the rest looked up from reference TRBV5-1 and TRBJ2-1, is KAGVTQTPRYLIKTRGQQVTLSCSPISGHRSVSWYQQTPGQGLQFLFEYFSETQRNKGNFPGRFSGRQFSNSRSEMNVSTLELGDSALYLCASSPAVLSSYNEQFFGPGTRLTVL.

This clonotype was observed at least ten times. CDR3 in amino acids: CASSERLGQVLQETQYF. Written as DNA, the CDR3 is TGTGCCAGCAGTGAACGTCTCGGGCAGGTCTTACAAGAGACCCAGTACTTC. The chain recombines TRBV25-1 with TRBJ2-5, with D uncertain. The CDR3 spans 17 residues. Germline CDR1 MGHDK, CDR2 SYGVNS. The V gene lost 2 bases and the J gene lost 2 bases, with 18 bases spanning the gap.

The chain carries TRBV11-2 and TRBJ2-1; 11 bases fit TRBD2. From germline, CDR1 is SGHAT and CDR2 FQNNGV. This CDR3 spans 16 amino acids. J lost 5 bases, V lost 4 bases, and 7 bases had no gene match. For the CDR3, the DNA is TGTGCCAGCAGCTCCAAATCGGGACTAGCGGACAATGAGCAGTTCTTC. This gives the protein CASSSKSGLADNEQFF.

This clonotype was observed a few times. The chain uses TRBV5-1 and TRBJ2-5, with 8 nucleotides matching TRBD1. CDR3 length: 14 residues. Germline-derived CDR1 and CDR2 are SGHRS and YFSETQ. V was clipped by 4 bases and J by 5 bases; unmatched bases: 7. The CDR3 sequence: CASSLGQGRETQYF. The CDR3 DNA reads as TGCGCCAGCAGCCTTGGACAGGGCCGGGAGACCCAGTACTTC.

J is TRBJ2-5 and V is TRBV5-1; TRBD1 matches at 8 bases. This CDR3 has 15 residues. The V gene's germline CDR1 is SGHRS and CDR2 YFSETQ. Trimming at V came to 0 bases and at J to 2 bases, leaving 3 bases not matched to a gene. CDR3 coding DNA: TGCGCCAGCAGCTTGGGGGACAGGATACAAGAGACCCAGTACTTC. It translates to CASSLGDRIQETQYF.

This clonotype was counted at least ten times. The chain employs TRBV20-1 and TRBJ2-3; 13 bases agree with TRBD2. V gave up 0 bases and J gave up 5 bases; unmatched junction bases: 5. CDR3 length: 16 residues. Germline V gene sequence: CDR1 DFQATT, CDR2 SNEGSKA (reference sequence). The CDR3 protein is CSAREGGLAGRDTQYF. Written as DNA, the CDR3 is TGCAGTGCTAGAGAAGGGGGACTAGCGGGGAGAGATACGCAGTATTTT.

This clonotype has at least ten counts. V usage is TRBV11-2 and J usage is TRBJ1-6, with D possibly being TRBD1 (5 bases). The CDR3 covers 19 residues. Trimming left V 0 bases short and J 5 bases short, with 20 bases between. The germline V gene has CDR1 SGHAT and CDR2 FQNNGV. The CDR3 here is CASSLEEAGHLVDNSPLHF. CDR3 nucleotide sequence: TGTGCCAGCAGCTTAGAGGAGGCTGGACACCTGGTTGATAATTCACCCCTCCACTTT.

This clonotype was recorded at least ten times. This chain joins TRBV6-1 and TRBJ1-2, with D possibly being TRBD1 (5 bases). The CDR3 totals 16 residues. The V gene's germline CDR1 is MNHNS and CDR2 SASEGT. The V gene lost 6 bases and the J gene lost 7 bases, with 24 bases spanning the gap. The CDR3 protein is CASRNPWGSGRRGYTF. Here the CDR3 DNA reads TGTGCCAGCAGGAATCCTTGGGGCTCGGGTCGTCGTGGCTACACCTTC.

The chain joins TRBV11-3 to TRBJ2-5, with D unclear. The CDR3 contains 15 residues. The V and J ends lost 2 bases and 1 base respectively, with 11 bases between them. The V gene's germline CDR1 is SGHNT and CDR2 YENEEA. CDR3 sequence (DNA): TGTGCCAGCAGCTTAACTGGTTTCGGCCAAGAGACCCAGTACTTC. Its translation is CASSLTGFGQETQYF.

This clonotype was seen a handful of times. V usage is TRBV2 and J usage is TRBJ1-1, with D unclear. The germline CDR1 and CDR2 sequences are SNHLY and FYNNEI. The CDR3 spans 12 residues. V lost 4 bases, J lost 10 bases, and 13 bases lay in between. The CDR3 DNA sequence: TGTGCCAGCAGTGTCCAGGACCCTCTAGCTTTCTTT. This translates into CASSVQDPLAFF.

This clonotype was recorded at least ten times. The CDR3 loop reads CASSLPGFGEQFF. In DNA form, the CDR3 reads TGTGCCAGCAGCTTACCAGGGTTCGGTGAGCAGTTCTTC. The V and J genes are TRBV7-7 and TRBJ2-1, with a weak D call TRBD1 (5 bases). Germline V CDR1 and CDR2: SSHAT, FNYEAQ (reference sequence). Trimming cost V 2 bases and J 9 bases, with 11 bases left between them. The CDR3 is 13 amino acids. Together with reference TRBV7-7 and TRBJ2-1, the CDR3 gives the full variable domain: GAGVSQSPRYKVTKRGQDVTLRCDPISSHATLYWYQQALGQGPEFLTYFNYEAQPDKSGLPSDRFSAERPEGSISTLTIQRTEQRDSAMYRCASSLPGFGEQFFGPGTRLTVL.

This clonotype was recorded a few times. The V gene is TRBV7-7, the J gene TRBJ2-1, with D uncertain. The CDR3 covers 13 residues. Germline assignment: CDR1 SSHAT and CDR2 FNYEAQ (reference sequence). V lost 6 bases and J 8 bases, leaving 14 bases between the germline ends. The chain's CDR3 is CASSKAASDEQFF. The CDR3 DNA is TGTGCCAGCAGTAAGGCGGCGAGCGATGAGCAGTTCTTC. The whole variable domain, filled in from reference TRBV7-7 and TRBJ2-1, reads GAGVSQSPRYKVTKRGQDVTLRCDPISSHATLYWYQQALGQGPEFLTYFNYEAQPDKSGLPSDRFSAERPEGSISTLTIQRTEQRDSAMYRCASSKAASDEQFFGPGTRLTVL.

The chain has TRBV30 and TRBJ2-2; D unresolved. Germline-derived CDR1 and CDR2 are GTSNPN and SVGIG (reference sequence). The CDR3 covers 13 residues. V was trimmed by 5 bases and J by 7 bases, leaving 14 bases between them. As DNA, the CDR3 is TGTGCCTGGCAACGGCGGAGTTTCGGGGAGCTGTTTTTT. Residues: CAWQRRSFGELFF.

This clonotype was counted a single time. V gene TRBV28 combines with J gene TRBJ2-2; D is perhaps TRBD1 or TRBD2 (5 bases each). CDR3 length: 16 amino acids. V was clipped by 6 bases and J by 1 base, with 15 bases between them. Germline V gives CDR1 MDHEN, CDR2 SYDVKM. The CDR3 bases are TGTGCCAGCAGAGAAAAGGGACGGCAGAACACCGGGGAGCTGTTTTTT. Encoded protein: CASREKGRQNTGELFF.

This clonotype was seen only a few times. The gene calls are TRBV5-5 and TRBJ2-3; 9 positions match TRBD2. With 5 bases clipped from V and 4 bases from J, the junction kept 8 bases outside the gene matches. This CDR3 is 15 amino acids long. The V gene's germline CDR1 is SGHKS and CDR2 YYEKEE (reference sequence). The CDR3 is CASSKMGLAADTQYF. The CDR3 coding sequence is TGTGCCAGCAGTAAAATGGGACTAGCAGCAGATACGCAGTATTTT.

The chain combines TRBV12-3 or TRBV12-4 with TRBJ1-2, with unresolved D. CDR3 length equals 11 residues. Trimming stripped 6 bases from V and 7 bases from J, with 9 bases between. The CDR3 protein is CASRVVGGYTF. The CDR3, as DNA: TGTGCCAGCAGGGTAGTAGGTGGCTACACCTTC.